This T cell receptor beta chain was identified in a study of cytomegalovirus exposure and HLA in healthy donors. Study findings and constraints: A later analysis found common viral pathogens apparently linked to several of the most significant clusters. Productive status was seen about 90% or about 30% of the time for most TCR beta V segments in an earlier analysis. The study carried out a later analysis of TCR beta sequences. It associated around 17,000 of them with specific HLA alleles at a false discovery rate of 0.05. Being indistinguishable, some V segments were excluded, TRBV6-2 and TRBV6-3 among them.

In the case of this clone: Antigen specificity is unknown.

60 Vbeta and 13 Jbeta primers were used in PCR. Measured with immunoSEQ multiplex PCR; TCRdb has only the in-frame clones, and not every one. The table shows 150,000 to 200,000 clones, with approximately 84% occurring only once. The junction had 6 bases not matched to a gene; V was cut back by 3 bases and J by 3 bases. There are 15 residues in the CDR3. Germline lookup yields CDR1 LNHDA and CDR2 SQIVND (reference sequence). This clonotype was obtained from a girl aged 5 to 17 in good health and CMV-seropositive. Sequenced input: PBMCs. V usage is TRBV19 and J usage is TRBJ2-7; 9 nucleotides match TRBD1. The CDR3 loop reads CASSIGSDRGYEQYF. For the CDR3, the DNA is TGTGCCAGTAGTATTGGGTCGGACAGGGGCTACGAGCAGTACTTC.